This T cell receptor beta chain was sequenced for a study of identifying expanded T cells in peripheral blood (dated by TCRdb to the late 2010s). Regarding the complete study: Separate aliquots of the same genomic DNA pool were sequenced to produce technical replicates, and four replicates were compared in pairs.

During the collection period, no immune events, such as infections, were documented for the healthy donors. Time-dependent variance in a beta-binomial model of T-cell clone differential abundance was calibrated using healthy-donor blood repertoires as a training cohort. The training cohort was composed of roughly 10 healthy donors, 3 female and 7 male. An age range of roughly 29 to 64 years, with an average of roughly 47 years, was recorded for the donors. Whole blood from each healthy donor was obtained from a commercial supplier and was collected at three time points two to three weeks apart. Genomic DNA was extracted from unsorted whole blood for immunosequencing. TCRbeta CDR3 regions were profiled with the immunoSEQ Assay using bias-controlled multiplex PCR amplification of genomic DNA. The published analysis was carried out like this. To quantify the absolute abundance of each unique TCRbeta CDR3 region, the sequences were collapsed and filtered. Differential abundance was tested with two models: a binomial (Fisher-equivalent) model and a beta-binomial model that adds time-dependent variance fitted from healthy donors. Clones with fewer than 5 combined templates were removed, and a clone was called differentially abundant if the clone's Benjamini-Hochberg FDR was below 0.01. Beta-binomial variance was modeled as a function of total template count across the two samples using the form v = (b*log(k)+a)^2. The table was pulled from immuneACCESS by TCRdb, which kept in-frame rearrangements only. Such tables lose some clones; where checked, under half of the loss comes from unresolved V genes, and the rest has no known cause. V and J calls and clone size are those listed in that table; D and trimming were worked out from the DNA. Within this sample are 50,000 to 75,000 clones, with around 87% of them counted one time only. The ten biggest clones cover 4.7% of the sample.

Details on this clone: The specificity of this receptor is unknown. No much larger clone exists at a distance of one base, and base qualities are not known.

Findings and caveats that apply to the study as a whole: Across all healthy-donor time intervals, the beta-binomial model significantly cut both the number of clones called differentially abundant and the false-positive rate. In all healthy donors, the variance in clone template counts between samples taken two weeks apart rose significantly as total template count increased. The authors expected biological variance in healthy repertoires might increase further over much longer intervals such as months to years. The binomial model flagged about 1.2 differentially abundant clones between technical replicates, compared with about 16 over around 2 weeks and approximately 18 over four weeks.

The trim is 0 bases for V and 2 bases for J, with a gap of 6 bases between the germline ends. From the cysteine through the phenylalanine, the CDR3 covers 14 amino acids. Only the CDR3 part of the read is kept: 42 bases, read in frame from the first base. CDR1 SGHRS and CDR2 YFSETQ are derived from the germline V gene. This sequence originates from a person aged 18-70 years in good health. Sequencing was carried out using blood. This sequence uses TRBV5-1 and TRBJ1-3; too little of a D gene remains to name it. The DNA sequence follows: TGCGCCAGCAGCTTGGACCGACCTGGAAACACCATATATTTT. This translates into CASSLDRPGNTIYF.